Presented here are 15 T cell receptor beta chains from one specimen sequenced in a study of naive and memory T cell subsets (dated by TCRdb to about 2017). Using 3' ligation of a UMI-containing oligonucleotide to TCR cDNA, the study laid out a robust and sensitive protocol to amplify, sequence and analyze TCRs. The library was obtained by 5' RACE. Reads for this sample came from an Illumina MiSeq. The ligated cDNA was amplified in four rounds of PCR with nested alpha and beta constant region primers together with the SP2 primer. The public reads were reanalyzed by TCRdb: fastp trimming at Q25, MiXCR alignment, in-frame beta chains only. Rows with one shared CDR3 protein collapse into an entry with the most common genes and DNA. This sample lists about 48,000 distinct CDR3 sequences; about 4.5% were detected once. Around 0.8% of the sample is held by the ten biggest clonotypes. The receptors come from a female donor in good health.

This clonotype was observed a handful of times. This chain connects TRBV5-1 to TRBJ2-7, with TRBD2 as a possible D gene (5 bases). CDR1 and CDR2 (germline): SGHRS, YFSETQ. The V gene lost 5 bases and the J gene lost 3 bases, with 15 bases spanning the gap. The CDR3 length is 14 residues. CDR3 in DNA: TGCGCCAGCAGTCACCCAGAGGGAAACTACGAGCAGTACTTC. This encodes CASSHPEGNYEQYF.

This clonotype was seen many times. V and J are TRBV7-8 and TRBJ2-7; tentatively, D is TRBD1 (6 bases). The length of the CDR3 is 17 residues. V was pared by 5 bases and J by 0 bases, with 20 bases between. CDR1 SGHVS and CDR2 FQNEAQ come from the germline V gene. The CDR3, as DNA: TGTGCCAGCAGCGATAACACGGGACACATATCCTCCTACGAGCAGTACTTC. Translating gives CASSDNTGHISSYEQYF.

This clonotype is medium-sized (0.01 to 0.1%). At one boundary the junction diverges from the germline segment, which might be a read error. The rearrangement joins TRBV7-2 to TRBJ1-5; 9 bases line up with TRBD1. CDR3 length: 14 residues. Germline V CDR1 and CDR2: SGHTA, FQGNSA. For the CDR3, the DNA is TGTGCCAGCAGCCCAACAGGGGGCAACCAGCCCCAGCATTTT. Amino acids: CASSPTGGNQPQHF.

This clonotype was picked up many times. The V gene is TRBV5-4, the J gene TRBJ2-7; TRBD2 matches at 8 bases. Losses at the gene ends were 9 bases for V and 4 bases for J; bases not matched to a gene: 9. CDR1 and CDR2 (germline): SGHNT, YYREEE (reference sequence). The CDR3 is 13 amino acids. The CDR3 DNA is TGTGCCAAGGGGACTAGAGGGAAATACGAGCAGTACTTC. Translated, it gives CAKGTRGKYEQYF.

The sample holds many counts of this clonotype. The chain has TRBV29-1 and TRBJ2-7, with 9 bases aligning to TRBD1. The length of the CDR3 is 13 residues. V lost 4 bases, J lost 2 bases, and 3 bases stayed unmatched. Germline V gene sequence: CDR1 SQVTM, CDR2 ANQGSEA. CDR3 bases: TGCAGCGTTGGGGACAGGGCTGCCTACGAGCAGTACTTC. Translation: CSVGDRAAYEQYF.

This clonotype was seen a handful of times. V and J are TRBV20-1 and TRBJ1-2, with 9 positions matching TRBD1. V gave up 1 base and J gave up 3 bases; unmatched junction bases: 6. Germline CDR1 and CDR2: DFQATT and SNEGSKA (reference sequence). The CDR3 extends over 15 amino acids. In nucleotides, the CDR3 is TGCAGTGCTAGAGGGGACAGGGACCATCACTATGGCTACACCTTC. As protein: CSARGDRDHHYGYTF.

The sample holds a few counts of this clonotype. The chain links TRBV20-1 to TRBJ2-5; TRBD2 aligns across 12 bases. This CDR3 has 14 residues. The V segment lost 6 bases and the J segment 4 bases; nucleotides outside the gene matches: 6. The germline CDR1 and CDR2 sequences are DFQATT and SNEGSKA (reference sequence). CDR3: CSALAGGKGETQYF. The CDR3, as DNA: TGCAGTGCCCTAGCGGGAGGGAAGGGAGAGACCCAGTACTTC.

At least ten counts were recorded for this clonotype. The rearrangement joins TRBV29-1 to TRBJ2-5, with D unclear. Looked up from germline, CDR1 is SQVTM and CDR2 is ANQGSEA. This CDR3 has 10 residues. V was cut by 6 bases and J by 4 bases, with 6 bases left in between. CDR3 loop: CSVLVETQYF. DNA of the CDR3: TGCAGCGTCCTTGTAGAGACCCAGTACTTC. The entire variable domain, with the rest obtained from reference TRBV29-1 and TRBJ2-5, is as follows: SAVISQKPSRDICQRGTSLTIQCQVDSQVTMMFWYRQQPGQSLTLIATANQGSEATYESGFVIDKFPISRPNLTFSTLTVSNMSPEDSSIYLCSVLVETQYFGPGTRLLVL.

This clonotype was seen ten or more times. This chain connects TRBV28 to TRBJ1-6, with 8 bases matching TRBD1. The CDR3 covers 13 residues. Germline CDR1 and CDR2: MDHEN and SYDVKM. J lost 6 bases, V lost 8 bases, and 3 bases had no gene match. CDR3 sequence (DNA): TGTGCCAGCGCAGGGGGCACTAATTCACCCCTCCACTTT. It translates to CASAGGTNSPLHF.

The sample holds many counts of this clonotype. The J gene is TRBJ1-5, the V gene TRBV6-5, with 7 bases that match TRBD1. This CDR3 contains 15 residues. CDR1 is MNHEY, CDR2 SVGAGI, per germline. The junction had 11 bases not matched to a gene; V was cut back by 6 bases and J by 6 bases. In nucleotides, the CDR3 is TGTGCCAGCAGACCCGGGACAGCGTCTAGTCAGCCCCAGCATTTT. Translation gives CASRPGTASSQPQHF.

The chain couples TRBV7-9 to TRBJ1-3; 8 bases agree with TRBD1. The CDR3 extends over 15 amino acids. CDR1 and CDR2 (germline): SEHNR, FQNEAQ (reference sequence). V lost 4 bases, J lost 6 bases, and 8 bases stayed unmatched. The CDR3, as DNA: TGTGCCAGCAGCTCCAGGACAGGGTCGACAAACACCATATATTTT. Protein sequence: CASSSRTGSTNTIYF.

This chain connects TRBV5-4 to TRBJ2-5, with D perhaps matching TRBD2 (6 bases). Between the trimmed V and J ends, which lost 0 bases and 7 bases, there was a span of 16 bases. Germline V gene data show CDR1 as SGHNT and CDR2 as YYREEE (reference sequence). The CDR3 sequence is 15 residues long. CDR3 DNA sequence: TGTGCCAGCAGCTTGGATTTAGGGCGGGACGGGACCCAGTACTTC. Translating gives CASSLDLGRDGTQYF.

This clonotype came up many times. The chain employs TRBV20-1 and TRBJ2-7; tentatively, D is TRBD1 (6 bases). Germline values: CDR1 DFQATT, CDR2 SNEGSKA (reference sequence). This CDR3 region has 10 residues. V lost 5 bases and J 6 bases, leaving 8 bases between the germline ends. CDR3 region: CSAWGLEQYF. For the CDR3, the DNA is TGCAGTGCTTGGGGGCTCGAGCAGTACTTC.

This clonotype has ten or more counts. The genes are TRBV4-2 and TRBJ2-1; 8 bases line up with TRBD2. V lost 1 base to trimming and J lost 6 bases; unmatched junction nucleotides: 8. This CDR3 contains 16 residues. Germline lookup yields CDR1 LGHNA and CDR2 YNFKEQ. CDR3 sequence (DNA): TGTGCCAGCAGCCAAGTAGGGACTAGGGGATTCAATGAGCAGTTCTTC. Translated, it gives CASSQVGTRGFNEQFF.

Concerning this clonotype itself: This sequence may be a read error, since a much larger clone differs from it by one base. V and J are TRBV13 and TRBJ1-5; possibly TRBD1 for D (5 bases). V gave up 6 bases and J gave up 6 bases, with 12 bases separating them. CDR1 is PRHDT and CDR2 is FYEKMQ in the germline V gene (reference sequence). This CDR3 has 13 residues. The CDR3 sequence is CASRGQRPQPQHF. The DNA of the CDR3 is TGTGCCAGCAGAGGACAAAGACCTCAGCCCCAGCATTTT.